This T cell receptor (beta chain) was captured by sequencing in a study of T-cell reconstitution after alpha-beta-depleted transplantation in children. For TCRbeta, the library was prepared with unique molecular identifiers. TCRdb re-called the PCR reads with MiXCR, one entry per CDR3 protein. This table holds about 600,000 distinct CDR3 sequences, 8% to 11% found once. V was pared by 6 bases and J by 1 base, with 6 bases of the junction left unmatched. This CDR3 comprises 16 residues. Germline loops: CDR1 SGHVS, CDR2 FQNEAQ. This clonotype has a count of ten or more. The specimen was PBMCs from the stem cell graft donor, collected from the stem cell graft. The clonotype comes from a human donor who donated a stem cell graft to a child with acute myeloid leukemia. The chain links TRBV7-8 to TRBJ2-6; 7 bases are shared with TRBD2. CDR3 DNA sequence: TGTGCCAGCAGGGCTAGCGGAGCGTCTGGGGCCAACGTCCTGACTTTC. This encodes CASRASGASGANVLTF.